This T cell receptor (beta chain) was sequenced during a study of blood T cell repertoires in COVID-19. Overall study context: Specimens from acute and convalescent COVID-19 originated in the United States, Italy and Spain. From T cells, B-cell-depleted T cells, or PBMCs came the material, which was cDNA or gDNA.

Per the authors' pipeline: Estimation of nucleated cell counts was performed using reference gene primer amplification. Sequencing was performed with immunoSEQ multiplex PCR; in TCRdb, only in-frame clones are kept and a portion is missing. That table supplies the V and J calls and clone size; D and trimming were determined from the DNA. The data hold 310,000 or so clones, with 87% observed a single time. Germline values: CDR1 LGHDT, CDR2 YNNKEL (reference sequence). CDR3 length: 14 amino acids. The J segment lost 3 bases and the V segment lost 4 bases, leaving 3 bases of the junction unmatched. This chain uses TRBV3-1 (or the pseudogene TRBV3-2) with TRBJ2-7; 10 bases are shared with TRBD2. The specimen sequenced was peripheral blood. This clonotype originated in a woman in her forties or fifties who had recovered from COVID-19. The CDR3: CASSRTSGYYEQYF. The CDR3, as DNA: TGTGCCAGCAGCCGGACTAGCGGATACTACGAGCAGTACTTC.